This T cell receptor (beta chain) originates from a study of T cell responses to AZD1222 COVID-19 vaccine. Study findings and constraints: Seropositive AZD1222 recipients at baseline numbered only five or six.

The repertoire was sequenced with immunoSEQ multiplex PCR; TCRdb's copy has only in-frame clones and lacks some. The table lists around 140,000 clones, approximately 95% of them singletons. The length of the CDR3 is 16 residues. The ends lost 5 bases at V and 3 bases at J; junction bases unmatched: 7. The germline V gene encodes CDR1 SGHVS and CDR2 FQNEAQ. The table lists this clone with a count of one. Its antigen is as yet unknown. The rearrangement joins TRBV7-8 to TRBJ1-2, with 12 bases identical to TRBD1. The starting material was peripheral blood, obtained on day 0 of MenACWY control vaccination. This TCR derives from an adult in good health. Here the CDR3 DNA reads TGTGCCAGCAGCAAATACCGGGACAGGGGGCACTATGGCTACACCTTC. Residues: CASSKYRDRGHYGYTF.